The table lists the clone carrying this T cell receptor beta chain with many counts. Its antigen is as yet unknown. The method for making cDNA was 5'RACE, and it used 10-nucleotide random UMIs. Every sequencing run produced over 180 million TCR-beta sequences that came from 15-18 subjects. A single record per CDR3 protein comes from TCRdb applying MiXCR to the 5' RACE reads. The sample lists about 46,000 distinct CDR3 sequences, around a tenth occurring once. This sample stems from a study of neurological immune-mediated disorders. Trimming took 3 bases from V and 4 from J, leaving 12 bases between them. CDR1 is MNHEY and CDR2 is SVGAGI in the germline V gene. The CDR3 sequence is 14 residues long. Whole-study results and caveats: Whereas HTLV-1-associated myelopathy showed the most TCR clonal expansion, multiple sclerosis showed the least, with levels below those of healthy controls.

Where libraries were unsorted, they were derived from 2 million PBMCs stored at -80 degrees C. The TCR was taken from a man in his 70s with HTLV-1-associated myelopathy (HAM/TSP). The specimen was PBMCs. The rearrangement uses TRBV6-5 and TRBJ1-2, with D hard to call. This CDR3 reads CASSYGEVAYGYTF. DNA of the CDR3: TGTGCCAGCAGTTATGGGGAAGTGGCCTATGGCTACACCTTC.